The 21 T cell receptor beta chains below were found in one sample sequenced in a study of T cells in localized non-small cell lung cancer. Profiled with immunoSEQ multiplex PCR; TCRdb holds only in-frame clones, not every one. In the table there are over 1,200 clones, about a fifth of which are singletons. The sequencing used lung tumor tissue, collected before any cancer treatment. The receptor source for this set is a man between 40 and 70 years old with stage III squamous cell lung carcinoma.

There are a few counts of this clone. The rearrangement links TRBV7-2 to TRBJ2-5; no definite D call. The CDR3 is 15 residues long. The ends were cut back, 2 bases at V and 4 bases at J, with 14 bases in the middle. From germline, CDR1 is SGHTA and CDR2 FQGNSA. CDR3 bases: TGTGCCAGCAGCTTATCCCTCGGCCCGGGAGAGACCCAGTACTTC. It codes for CASSLSLGPGETQYF.

This clone is medium-sized. The genes are TRBV11-3 and TRBJ2-7; 10 nucleotides align to TRBD1. There are 16 residues in the CDR3. Germline CDR1 SGHNT, CDR2 YENEEA. V lost 5 bases and J lost 4; bases outside the gene matches: 11. CDR3 bases: TGTGCCAGCAGCCATTCCGGGACAGGGGATCGATACGAGCAGTACTTC. Translation: CASSHSGTGDRYEQYF.

The V and J genes are TRBV6-7 and TRBJ2-7, with 7 bases that match TRBD1. TRBV6-7 is annotated as an ORF whose role is uncertain. The CDR3 covers 15 residues. The V segment lost 4 bases and the J segment 3 bases; nucleotides outside the gene matches: 9. The CDR3 DNA follows: TGTGCCAGCAGTTTGACAGGGTACGACTACTACGAGCAGTACTTC. As protein: CASSLTGYDYYEQYF.

The chain is built from TRBV29-1 and TRBJ2-5; 7 nucleotides align to TRBD2. Germline CDR1 SQVTM, CDR2 ANQGSEA. The CDR3 length is 13 residues. The V segment lost 3 bases and the J segment 5 bases; nucleotides outside the gene matches: 6. CDR3 sequence: CSVEASGGETQYF. The CDR3 nucleotides are TGCAGCGTTGAGGCTAGCGGAGGGGAGACCCAGTACTTC.

This clone was found a few times. The chain is built from TRBV14 and TRBJ2-7; 7 nucleotides match TRBD2. This CDR3 contains 16 residues. Germline CDR1 SGHDN, CDR2 FVKESK. J was trimmed by 4 bases and V by 5 bases; bases with no gene match: 14. CDR3: CASSRWGGLEFYEQYF. The CDR3 coding sequence is TGTGCCAGCAGCAGATGGGGGGGGTTGGAGTTTTACGAGCAGTACTTC. The whole variable domain, remainder taken from reference TRBV14 and TRBJ2-7, is EAGVTQFPSHSVIEKGQTVTLRCDPISGHDNLYWYRRVMGKEIKFLLHFVKESKQDESGMPNNRFLAERTGGTYSTLKVQPAELEDSGVYFCASSRWGGLEFYEQYFGPGTRLTVT.

The chain combines TRBV5-1 with TRBJ1-2; 10 bases line up with TRBD1. The CDR3 is made up of 14 amino acids. The J segment lost 5 bases and the V segment lost 5 bases, leaving 6 bases of the junction unmatched. In germline, CDR1 is SGHRS, CDR2 YFSETQ. The CDR3 DNA follows: TGCGCCAGCAGTCAGACAGGGGGCAATTATGGCTACACCTTC. Amino acid sequence: CASSQTGGNYGYTF.

The chain links TRBV11-3 to TRBJ2-5, with 8 bases fitting TRBD2. The CDR3 contains 15 residues. The junction had 7 bases not matched to a gene; V was cut back by 3 bases and J by 4 bases. Germline CDR1 reads SGHNT; CDR2 reads YENEEA. This chain's CDR3 is CASSLGTSKGETQYF. As DNA, the CDR3 is TGTGCCAGCAGCTTGGGGACTAGTAAGGGAGAGACCCAGTACTTC. The full variable domain, with the rest looked up from reference TRBV11-3 and TRBJ2-5, is EAGVVQSPRYKIIEKKQPVAFWCNPISGHNTLYWYLQNLGQGPELLIRYENEEAVDDSQLPKDRFSAERLKGVDSTLKIQPAELGDSAVYLCASSLGTSKGETQYFGPGTRLLVL.

This clone rates as medium-sized. The rearrangement links TRBV11-3 to TRBJ1-4; possibly TRBD1 for D (5 bases). The CDR3 extends over 17 amino acids. Germline-derived CDR1 and CDR2 are SGHNT and YENEEA. Deletions cut 5 bases from V and 0 bases from J, with 16 bases between. The CDR3 loop is CASSQVGTTATNEKLFF. The CDR3 region has the DNA TGTGCCAGCAGCCAAGTCGGGACGACCGCAACTAATGAAAAACTGTTTTTT.

This clone appeared a few times. This chain links TRBV16 with TRBJ2-7; 8 bases align to TRBD1. Trimming took 6 bases from V and 2 from J; bases not matched to a gene: 6. The germline V gene encodes CDR1 KGHSY and CDR2 FQNENV. The CDR3 runs to 14 residues. The CDR3 protein is CASSYQGAPYEQYF. The CDR3 DNA reads as TGTGCCAGCAGTTACCAGGGGGCACCCTACGAGCAGTACTTC.

By share, this clone counts as medium-sized. The chain is built from TRBV11-3 and TRBJ1-1; 9 nucleotides agree with TRBD1. Germline V gene data show CDR1 as SGHNT and CDR2 as YENEEA. The CDR3 has 17 residues. Losses at the gene ends were 7 bases for V and 3 bases for J; bases not matched to a gene: 15. CDR3 coding DNA: TGTGCCAGCAACCTGGACAGGGGTGGTTTTACGGACACTGAAGCTTTCTTT. Translated: CASNLDRGGFTDTEAFF.

The chain combines TRBV19 with TRBJ1-4; weak D call: TRBD1 (6 bases). Germline V gene data show CDR1 as LNHDA and CDR2 as SQIVND (reference sequence). Between the trimmed V and J ends, which lost 5 bases and 0 bases, there was a span of 10 bases. This CDR3 contains 15 residues. The chain's CDR3 is CASSATGTTNEKLFF. In DNA, the CDR3 is TGTGCCAGTAGTGCAACAGGGACAACTAATGAAAAACTGTTTTTT.

The chain recombines TRBV28 with TRBJ2-2; D is tentatively TRBD1 or TRBD2 (5 bases each). Germline CDR1 reads MDHEN; CDR2 reads SYDVKM. The CDR3 is 13 residues long. Trimming shortened V by 6 bases and J by 8 bases, and 13 bases separated the two germline ends. CDR3 sequence (DNA): TGTGCCAGCAGACTAAGGGGAGCTGGGGAGCTGTTTTTT. Amino acids: CASRLRGAGELFF.

The chain uses TRBV6-8 and TRBJ1-2; D remains unclear. The CDR3 runs to 18 residues. With 0 bases removed from V and 0 bases from J, the gap between germline ends came to 17 bases. Germline values: CDR1 MNHGY, CDR2 SAAAGT. CDR3 DNA: TGTGCCAGCAGTTACTCAGCCTCAGGACGAGGAGCTAACTATGGCTACACCTTC. Translation: CASSYSASGRGANYGYTF.

This clone turned up a few times. The chain carries TRBV19 and TRBJ2-1; the D gene is possibly TRBD1 (5 bases). Germline CDR1 and CDR2: LNHDA and SQIVND (reference sequence). This CDR3 has 15 amino acids. Between the trimmed V and J ends, which lost 3 bases and 0 bases, there was a span of 9 bases. The CDR3 DNA follows: TGTGCCAGTAGTATCGACAGATACTCCTACAATGAGCAGTTCTTC. Its protein product is CASSIDRYSYNEQFF.

V and J are TRBV6-8 and TRBJ1-1; D possibly corresponds to TRBD1 (6 bases). CDR1 is MNHGY and CDR2 is SAAAGT in the germline V gene. The CDR3 runs to 17 residues. V was clipped by 5 bases and J by 0 bases, with 19 bases between them. CDR3 sequence (DNA): TGTGCCAGCAGTGTCCTTGGACAGTCTACCATGAACACTGAAGCTTTCTTT. The encoded protein is CASSVLGQSTMNTEAFF.

By proportion, this clone is medium-sized. This rearrangement joins TRBV11-3 to TRBJ2-1, with D perhaps matching TRBD2 (5 bases). CDR1 is SGHNT and CDR2 is YENEEA in the germline V gene. V lost 4 bases and J lost 5, with 18 bases in between. This CDR3 spans 16 amino acids. The CDR3 DNA reads as TGTGCCAGCAGCTCGCCCAGCGGTCCGGTGAACAATGAGCAGTTCTTC. The encoded protein is CASSSPSGPVNNEQFF.

This clone appeared a few times. The chain has TRBV6-8 and TRBJ2-2; D call uncertain. This CDR3 has 14 amino acids. Trimming removed 2 bases from V and 4 bases from J, with 8 bases in between. The germline CDR1 and CDR2 sequences are MNHGY and SAAAGT. CDR3 residues: CASSYDSGTGELFF. The CDR3 nucleotides read TGTGCCAGCAGTTACGACTCCGGCACCGGGGAGCTGTTTTTT.

V usage is TRBV25-1 and J usage is TRBJ2-3; D gene unclear. The CDR3 runs 13 residues. In germline, CDR1 is MGHDK, CDR2 SYGVNS. Trimming took 0 bases from V and 9 from J, leaving 10 bases between them. CDR3 nucleotides: TGTGCCAGCAGTGAATACAGAGGATCCACGCAGTATTTT. It translates to CASSEYRGSTQYF.

This clone was picked up a small number of times. This chain connects TRBV11-3 to TRBJ2-2, with 11 bases fitting TRBD1. The junction had 6 bases not matched to a gene; V was cut back by 1 base and J by 5 bases. CDR1 and CDR2 from the germline V gene are SGHNT and YENEEA. This CDR3 spans 17 amino acids. The CDR3 spells CASSLVRDRGRTGELFF. The CDR3 nucleotides read TGTGCCAGCAGCTTAGTAAGGGACAGGGGGAGAACCGGGGAGCTGTTTTTT.

Within the sample, this clone is large. The chain is built from TRBV6-8 and TRBJ1-1; D not resolved. The CDR3 covers 16 residues. CDR1 is MNHGY, CDR2 SAAAGT, per germline. Trimming took off 2 bases at V and 1 base at J, with 14 bases between the two ends. The CDR3 spells CASSYLPGRPNTEAFF. The CDR3 nucleotides read TGTGCCAGCAGTTACCTTCCCGGTAGGCCGAACACTGAAGCTTTCTTT.

This clone is medium-sized. This chain uses TRBV11-3 with TRBJ1-5; D gene unclear. Germline V gene data show CDR1 as SGHNT and CDR2 as YENEEA. The length of the CDR3 is 15 residues. Deletions cut 5 bases from V and 1 base from J, with 12 bases between. The CDR3: CASSPLGRSNQPQHF. The CDR3 DNA is TGTGCCAGCAGCCCATTGGGCAGGAGCAATCAGCCCCAGCATTTT.